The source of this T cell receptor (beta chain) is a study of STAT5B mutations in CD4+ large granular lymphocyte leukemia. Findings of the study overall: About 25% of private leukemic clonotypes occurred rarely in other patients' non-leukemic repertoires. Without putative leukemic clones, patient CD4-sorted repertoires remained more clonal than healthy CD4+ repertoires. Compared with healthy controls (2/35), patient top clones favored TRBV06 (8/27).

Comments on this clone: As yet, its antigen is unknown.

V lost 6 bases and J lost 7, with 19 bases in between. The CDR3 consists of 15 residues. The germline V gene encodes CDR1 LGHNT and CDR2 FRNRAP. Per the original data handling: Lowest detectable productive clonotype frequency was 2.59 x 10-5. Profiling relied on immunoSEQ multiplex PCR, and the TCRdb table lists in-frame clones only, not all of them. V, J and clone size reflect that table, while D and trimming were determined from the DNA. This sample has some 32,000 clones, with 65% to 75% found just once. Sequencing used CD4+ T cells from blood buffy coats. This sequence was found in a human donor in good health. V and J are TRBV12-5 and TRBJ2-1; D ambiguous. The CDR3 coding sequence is TGTGCTAGTGGGGCATCATTCGAAGGGTGGAATGAGCAGTTCTTC. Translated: CASGASFEGWNEQFF.